This TCR beta chain was identified during a study of cytomegalovirus exposure and HLA in healthy donors. Germline CDR1 is MNHNS and CDR2 is SASEGT. The CDR3 contains 10 residues. In its sample, this clone was seen a few times. The antigen is undetermined. The junction and the germline gene differ at one end; a read error may be behind it. Primers included in the PCR were 60 Vbeta and 13 Jbeta primers. Clones were sequenced by immunoSEQ multiplex PCR, and TCRdb holds only the in-frame ones, with some missing. Among 80,000 or so clones listed, about 60% were seen once. Study results and caveats: Follow-up analysis seemed to connect common viral pathogens with several of the most significant clusters identified. According to reports, the classifier identified cytomegalovirus status with high specificity and sensitivity. A later analysis showed HLA-associated TCR beta chains outstripping equally common others in clonal expansion.

This clonotype was obtained from a man in his thirties or forties in good health and CMV-seropositive. The chain recombines TRBV6-1 with TRBJ2-1; D is perhaps TRBD2 (5 bases). The sample comprised PBMCs. CDR3 sequence: CASSERASIF. The CDR3 DNA is TGTGCCAGCAGTGAGAGGGCTAGCATCTTC.